These T cell receptor beta chains were read from a single sample in a study of shared clonotypes between healthy human individuals. Profiling relied on immunoSEQ multiplex PCR, and the TCRdb table lists in-frame clones only, not all of them. The table includes about 730,000 clones, roughly two thirds detected once. Sequenced input: memory CD4+ T cells sorted from blood. The receptors stem from a woman between 25 and 40 years old in good health. CDR3s include the opening cysteine and the closing phenylalanine or tryptophan. D genes are given only for firm matches. Size tells how often a clone was seen (once, few, many) or the class of an expanded clone, and some rows leave it out.

V gene	J gene	clone size	CDR3 length	D gene	CDR3 DNA	CDR3 protein
TRBV7-8	TRBJ2-2	once	20	TRBD2	TGTGCCAGCAGCTTAGCGATACTTCTCTTAGCGGGTCAGAACACCGGGGAGCTGTTTTTT	CASSLAILLLAGQNTGELFF
TRBV27	TRBJ2-1	-	12	TRBD1	TGTGCCAGCAGGGACAGGCACAATGAGCAGTTCTTC	CASRDRHNEQFF
TRBV5-1	TRBJ2-1	-	15	-	TGCGCCAGCAGCTTTGACAGCCGACTTGAAAATGAGCAGTTCTTC	CASSFDSRLENEQFF
TRBV4-1	TRBJ2-7	-	14	TRBD1	TGCGCCAGCAGCCAAGGGACAGGGGGACGCGAGCAGTACTTC	CASSQGTGGREQYF
TRBV27	TRBJ1-2	-	15	-	TGTGCCAGCACCTCTACCCTCGGGGTTAACTATGGCTACACCTTC	CASTSTLGVNYGYTF
TRBV28	TRBJ2-7	few	14	-	TGTGCCAGCAGTTTGGCCGGGCTCGGAAACGAGCAGTACTTC	CASSLAGLGNEQYF
TRBV5-4	TRBJ2-2	-	15	-	TGTGCCAGCAGCGACAGGAGAGTGAACACCGGGGAGCTGTTTTTT	CASSDRRVNTGELFF
TRBV21-1	TRBJ2-1	-	13	-	TGTGCCAGCAGCAAGGACAGGAGACATGAGCAGTTCTTC	CASSKDRRHEQFF
TRBV28	TRBJ2-3	-	20	TRBD2	TGTGCCAGCAGAAGCCCGGCCGGGACTAGCGGGAGGACTAGCACAGATACGCAGTATTTT	CASRSPAGTSGRTSTDTQYF
TRBV6-5	TRBJ2-5	-	14	TRBD2	TGTGCCAGCAGTTGGACTAGGGAGATAGAGACCCAGTACTTC	CASSWTREIETQYF
TRBV25-1	TRBJ2-1	-	16	TRBD2	TGTGCCAGCAGTGAAGTCGGACTAGCGGGAGTCTATGAGCAGTTCTTC	CASSEVGLAGVYEQFF
TRBV6-5	TRBJ2-7	-	14	TRBD1	TGTGCCACCCGAAACAGGGGGCGGTTTGGTGAGCAGTACTTC	CATRNRGRFGEQYF